This is a list of T cell receptor beta chains from one sample in a study of immune heterogeneity within non-small cell lung tumors. TCRdb re-called the multiplex PCR reads with MiXCR, one entry per CDR3 protein. This sample has 2,500 to 3,000 distinct CDR3 sequences; approximately 14% occur once, and the top ten carry roughly a fifth. Material for sequencing was lung tumor tissue. These receptors came from a female donor with non-small cell lung cancer. Both conserved end residues are part of each CDR3. D genes are given only for firm matches. The listing skips clone size in some rows; elsewhere it reads once, few, many or a size class.

j_call	v_call	clone_size	d_call	cdr3_nt	cdr3_aa
TRBJ2-3	TRBV20-1	hyperexpanded	NA	TGCAGTGCTAGTGACGGCCGCAGCACAGATACGCAGTATTTT	CSASDGRSTDTQYF
TRBJ2-7	TRBV6-1	medium-sized	NA	TGTGCCAGCAGAGATACTTCCTTGCTACCCTACGAGCAGTACTTC	CASRDTSLLPYEQYF
TRBJ1-4	TRBV6-1	medium-sized	NA	TGTGCCAGCAGTCGCCAGCCGGCGACTAATGAAAAACTGTTTTTT	CASSRQPATNEKLFF
TRBJ2-1	TRBV28	medium-sized	NA	TGTGCCAGCAGCTTGGGGGGCGCGAAGTACAATGAGCAGTTCTTC	CASSLGGAKYNEQFF
TRBJ1-6	TRBV27	medium-sized	NA	TGTGCCAGCAAATCAGGACAGTTTAATTCACCCCTCCACTTT	CASKSGQFNSPLHF
TRBJ2-2	TRBV3-1	many	NA	TGTGCCAGCAGCCAAGCAGGACAGTGGAACACCGGGGAGCTGTTTTTT	CASSQAGQWNTGELFF
TRBJ1-3	TRBV15	medium-sized	NA	TGTGCCACCAGCAGAGAATCTGTTAAAGCTGGAAACACCATATATTTT	CATSRESVKAGNTIYF
TRBJ2-7	TRBV3-1	NA	TRBD2	TGTGCCAGCAGCCACGCCCCCCCCCTAGCGGGAACGGACGAGCAGTACTTC	CASSHAPPLAGTDEQYF
TRBJ2-7	TRBV9	medium-sized	TRBD2	TGTGCCAGCAGCGTAGACGGCGGGAGCTCCTACGAGCAGTACTTC	CASSVDGGSSYEQYF
TRBJ2-3	TRBV30	NA	NA	TGTGCCTGGAGGGGGGTAGGGCGAATGGGGACAGATACGCAGTATTTT	CAWRGVGRMGTDTQYF
TRBJ2-1	TRBV10-2	medium-sized	NA	TGCGCCAGCAAACATCGACAAGATGAGCAGTTCTTC	CASKHRQDEQFF
TRBJ2-5	TRBV18	medium-sized	TRBD2	TGTGCCAGCTCACCGTCTAGCGGGAGGTTCCAAGAGACCCAGTACTTC	CASSPSSGRFQETQYF
TRBJ2-3	TRBV5-1	many	NA	TGCGCCAGCAGCCGTGAGGCCGATGGCACAGATACGCAGTATTTT	CASSREADGTDTQYF
TRBJ2-3	TRBV11-2	medium-sized	NA	TGTGCCAGCAGCTCAGGCTCCGATACGCAGTATTTT	CASSSGSDTQYF
TRBJ1-2	TRBV18	medium-sized	NA	TGTGCCAGCTCCGCCTCTTCAGGGGCAGGGAATGGCTACACCTTC	CASSASSGAGNGYTF
TRBJ2-1	TRBV7-2	NA	NA	TGTGCCAGCAGCACCGGGCGGAAGGGGGACGCGGATGAGCAGTTCTTC	CASSTGRKGDADEQFF
TRBJ2-3	TRBV28	medium-sized	TRBD2	TGTGCCAGCAGTCGCGGGACTAGCGGGAGTAAAGATACGCAGTATTTT	CASSRGTSGSKDTQYF
TRBJ2-5	TRBV14	many	NA	TGTGCCAGCAGCCAAGCAGGACCCAGACAAGAGACCCAGTACTTC	CASSQAGPRQETQYF
TRBJ2-7	TRBV27	medium-sized	NA	TGTGCCAGCAGTTTATGGGGGGGCCCACCTTACTCCTACGAGCAGTACTTC	CASSLWGGPPYSYEQYF